This T cell receptor (beta chain) was documented in a study of Ad26.COV2.S vaccination and SARS-CoV-2 variants. Generated by immunoSEQ multiplex PCR, the TCRdb table keeps only in-frame clones and is missing some. The data hold some 250,000 clones, with more than 75% observed a single time. Germline V gene lookup returns CDR1 SGHTA and CDR2 FQGNSA. Deletions cut 3 bases from V and 7 bases from J, with 12 bases between. The CDR3 extends over 14 amino acids. The treatment is: 15 to 20 received Ad26.COV2.S at low or high dose, single or two shots; 5 received placebo; per-sample allocation not given. Samples came from day 63 after the first vaccine or placebo injection. Only one count was recorded for this clone.

The source material was peripheral blood, sampled in a trial of Ad26.COV2.S vaccine versus placebo. This receptor was taken from a person between 18 and 60 years old who received the Ad26.COV2.S COVID-19 vaccine or a placebo. This rearrangement joins TRBV7-2 to TRBJ1-4; TRBD1 might be the D (6 bases). The CDR3 loop reads CASSLRPRGEKLFF. In DNA form, the CDR3 reads TGTGCCAGCAGCTTGAGACCCAGGGGTGAAAAACTGTTTTTT.